This TCR beta chain was sequenced in a study of vaccination effects on CD4 cells after COVID-19. This CDR3 region has 13 residues. CDR1 is SGHAT and CDR2 is FQNNGV in the germline V gene. V was trimmed by 5 bases and J by 9 bases, leaving 15 bases between them. Under the ViraFEST assay, PBMC were stimulated with viral peptide pools so that antigen-specific CD4+ T cells expanded. Sequencing was performed afterwards. CD4+ T cell isolation took place after approximately 11 days of culture. Wells of two million PBMC each were grown with roughly 10 IU/ml IL-2 and approximately 10 ug/ml peptides. Study-wide results and limits: Long after vaccination, the clones induced by infection and by vaccine shrank markedly in size.

Clones were sequenced by immunoSEQ multiplex PCR, and TCRdb holds only the in-frame ones, with some missing. This sample has about 61,000 clones, with roughly 76% found just once. On this clone: Its antigen remains unidentified.

This sequence joins TRBV11-2 and TRBJ2-3, with D perhaps matching TRBD1 or TRBD2 (5 bases each). The sequence was collected from a human donor who received a COVID-19 vaccine. The specimen was CD4+ T cells from PBMCs cultured with HCoV-229E spike peptides, collected before COVID-19 vaccination. CDR3 sequence reads: CASSQGPTYTQYF. CDR3 bases: TGTGCCAGCAGCCAGGGACCCACTTACACGCAGTATTTT.